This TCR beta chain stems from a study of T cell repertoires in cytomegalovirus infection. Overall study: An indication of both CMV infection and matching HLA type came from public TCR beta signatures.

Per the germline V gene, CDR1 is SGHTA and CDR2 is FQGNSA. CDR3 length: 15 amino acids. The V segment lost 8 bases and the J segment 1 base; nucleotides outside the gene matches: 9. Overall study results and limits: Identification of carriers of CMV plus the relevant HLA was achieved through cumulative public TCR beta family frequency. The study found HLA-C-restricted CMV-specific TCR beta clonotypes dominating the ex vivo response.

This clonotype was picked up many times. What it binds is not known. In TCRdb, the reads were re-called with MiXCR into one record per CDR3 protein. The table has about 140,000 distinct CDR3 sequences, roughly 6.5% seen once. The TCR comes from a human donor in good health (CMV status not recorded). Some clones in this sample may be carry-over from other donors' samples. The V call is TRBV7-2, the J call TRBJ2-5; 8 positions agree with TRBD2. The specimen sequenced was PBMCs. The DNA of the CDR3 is TGTGCCAGCGGCAGGGGCGGGGGGTTCCAAGAGACCCAGTACTTC. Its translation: CASGRGGGFQETQYF.